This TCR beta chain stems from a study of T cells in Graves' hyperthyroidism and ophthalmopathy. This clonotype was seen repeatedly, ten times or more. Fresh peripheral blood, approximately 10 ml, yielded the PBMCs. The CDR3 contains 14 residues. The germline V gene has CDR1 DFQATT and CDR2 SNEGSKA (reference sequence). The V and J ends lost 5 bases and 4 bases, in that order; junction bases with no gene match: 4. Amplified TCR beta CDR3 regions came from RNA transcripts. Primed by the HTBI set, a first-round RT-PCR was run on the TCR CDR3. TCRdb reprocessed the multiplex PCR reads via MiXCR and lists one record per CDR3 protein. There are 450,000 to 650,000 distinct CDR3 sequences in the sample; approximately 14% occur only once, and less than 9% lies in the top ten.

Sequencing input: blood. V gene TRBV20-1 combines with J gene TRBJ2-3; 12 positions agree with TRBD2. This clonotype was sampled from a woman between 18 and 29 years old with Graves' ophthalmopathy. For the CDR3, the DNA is TGCAGTGCTCCGACTAGCGGGAGCCCAGATACGCAGTATTTT. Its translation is CSAPTSGSPDTQYF.